This T cell receptor beta chain was sequenced in a study of control samples from healthy donors and cancer patients. Profiling relied on immunoSEQ multiplex PCR, and the TCRdb table lists in-frame clones only, not all of them. The sample holds 350,000 to 450,000 clones; 75% to 95% are singletons and the top ten take 5% to 7%. Per germline, CDR1 MNHEY and CDR2 SMNVEV (reference sequence). With 6 bases removed from V and 0 bases from J, the gap between germline ends came to 11 bases. The CDR3 covers 15 residues. The sample was PBMCs. V gene TRBV27 combines with J gene TRBJ2-2; no clear D. This TCR derives from a man aged 35-49 years with head and neck cancer. The CDR3 is CASSLEPTNTGELFF. As DNA, the CDR3 is TGTGCCAGCAGCCTGGAGCCTACGAACACCGGGGAGCTGTTTTTT.